The rows below give T cell receptor beta chains drawn from one sample of a study of chemoradiotherapy in HPV16-positive cancers. Profiled with immunoSEQ multiplex PCR; TCRdb holds only in-frame clones, not every one. The sample shows approximately 15,000 clones, more than 60% of them seen only once. This material was obtained from a patient who underwent chemoradiotherapy. The receptors stem from a human donor with HPV-associated anogenital cancer. The CDR3 runs from the conserved cysteine through the conserved F or W. The D gene is left open where the match is weak. Some rows have no size entry. The others give once, few or many, or a class for an expanded clone.

clone size	V gene	J gene	D gene	CDR3 DNA	CDR3 protein
once	TRBV10-1	TRBJ2-7	-	TGCGCCAGCAGTGAGAGCGGACGACCCTACGAGCAGTACTTC	CASSESGRPYEQYF
few	TRBV7-6	TRBJ2-5	-	TGTGCCAGCAGCTTGGTGACAGAAGGGACCCAGTACTTC	CASSLVTEGTQYF
-	TRBV7-7	TRBJ1-3	TRBD1	TGTGCTAGCAGCCCTACAGGGGCCCCTGGAAACACCATATATTTT	CASSPTGAPGNTIYF
-	TRBV7-9	TRBJ1-4	TRBD1	TGTGCCAGCGGGGACAGGGGCGCTACATTAAATGAAAAACTGTTTTTT	CASGDRGATLNEKLFF
-	TRBV7-8	TRBJ2-3	-	TGTGCCAGCAGCTTAAGTTTCGGCAGGGGCCGCACAGATACGCAGTATTTT	CASSLSFGRGRTDTQYF
-	TRBV4-1	TRBJ2-5	TRBD1	TGCGCCAGCAGCCAAGAAGACAGGGACCAAGAGACCCAGTACTTC	CASSQEDRDQETQYF
-	TRBV9	TRBJ2-5	-	TGTGCCAGCAGCGTAAGGCGGAGCCCCCAAGAGACCCAGTACTTC	CASSVRRSPQETQYF
-	TRBV11-3	TRBJ2-5	-	TGTGCCAGCAGCCCCGCCAGGAAGGCTCTCCAAGAGACCCAGTACTTC	CASSPARKALQETQYF
-	TRBV23-1	TRBJ1-3	-	TGCGCCAGCAGGGGGGGGGATCTCACCATATATTTT	CASRGGDLTIYF
-	TRBV11-2	TRBJ2-5	-	TGTGCCAGCAGCTTATACCCGACTAGGGGAGAGACCCAGTACTTC	CASSLYPTRGETQYF
-	TRBV6-5	TRBJ2-1	TRBD1	TGTGCCAGCAGGCTCCGGGACAGAGCCTACAATGAGCAGTTCTTC	CASRLRDRAYNEQFF
-	TRBV4-3	TRBJ1-6	-	TGCGCCAGCAGCCAACTTCGTCTCTATAATTCACCCCTCCACTTT	CASSQLRLYNSPLHF